The table lists the clone carrying this T cell receptor beta chain with a few counts. This sample stems from a study of OX40 agonist ivuxolimab in advanced cancers. This CDR3 spans 13 amino acids. The germline V gene has CDR1 LGHNA and CDR2 YSLEER. V lost 0 bases and J 10 bases, leaving 12 bases between the germline ends. Produced via immunoSEQ multiplex PCR; TCRdb's table is partial and in-frame only. The sample contains 80,000 or so clones, more than 75% of which appear only once. The clonotype originates from an adult with an advanced solid tumor such as melanoma, head and neck, liver or kidney cancer. The chain recombines TRBV4-3 with TRBJ2-5; perhaps TRBD1 as D (6 bases). Sequencing used CD4+ or CD8+ T cells sorted from blood, obtained in a trial of the OX40 agonist ivuxolimab. CDR3 DNA sequence: TGCGCCAGCAGCCAAGAAGGCTGGGGGCACCAGTACTTC. Protein: CASSQEGWGHQYF.